The 6 T cell receptor beta chains listed next were all sequenced from one sample in a study of blood T cells in healthy people across ages. Then a second PCR, running roughly 6 to 11 cycles, was carried out with a sample-barcoded 5' primer and a J-beta primer mix. TCRdb ran MiXCR on the 5' RACE reads and lists one entry per CDR3 protein. The profile covers more than 1,000,000 distinct CDR3 sequences, with around 27% appearing a single time and around 0.75% taken by the ten largest. This sample also appeared in a second study, on T cells of mothers and their children.

The sequencing sample was made of blood. The receptors originated from a girl between 2 and 10 years old in good health.

This clonotype was counted a few times. This chain joins TRBV20-1 and TRBJ1-5, with D unresolved. Trimming pared 5 bases from V and 2 bases from J, leaving 10 bases between. Germline CDR1 and CDR2: DFQATT and SNEGSKA (reference sequence). This CDR3 is built from 13 residues. The CDR3 here is CSAQVEGNQPQHF. For the CDR3, the DNA is TGCAGTGCTCAGGTAGAAGGCAATCAGCCCCAGCATTTT.

Concerning this clonotype: An end of the junction does not agree with germline; a read error may underlie this. V and J are TRBV24-1 and TRBJ2-1; weak D call: TRBD2 (7 bases). This CDR3 contains 15 residues. Per the germline V gene, CDR1 is KGHDR and CDR2 is SFDVKD. The CDR3 sequence: CATSDPAGAYNEQFF. CDR3 in DNA: TGTGCCACCAGTGACCCCGCGGGGGCCTACAACGAGCAGTTCTTC.

This clonotype has at least ten counts. One junction end disagrees with the germline gene, perhaps due to a read error. This rearrangement joins TRBV7-2 to TRBJ2-7; weak D call: TRBD2 (6 bases). This CDR3 is 14 amino acids long. Germline CDR1 SGHTA, CDR2 FQGNSA. The CDR3: CASSLAGLSYEQYF. For the CDR3, the DNA is TGCGCCAGCAGCTTGGCGGGGTTGTCGTACGAGCAGTACTTC.

The chain recombines TRBV24-1 with TRBJ2-3; 10 bases are shared with TRBD2. Germline trimming cut 4 bases from V and 4 bases from J; bases unmatched to any gene: 7. The CDR3 totals 16 residues. Per the germline V gene, CDR1 is KGHDR and CDR2 is SFDVKD. The CDR3, as DNA: TGTGCCACCAGTGACCTGAGCGGGGGGGTCCCAGATACGCAGTATTTT. It is translated as CATSDLSGGVPDTQYF.

The chain has TRBV29-1 and TRBJ2-5; weak D call: TRBD2 (5 bases). The end of the DNA is better explained by TRBJ2-7, so the J call may be wrong. Germline values: CDR1 SQVTM, CDR2 ANQGSEA. The length of the CDR3 is 14 residues. The CDR3 sequence is CSVVRRLTPYEQYF. CDR3 nucleotides: TGCAGCGTTGTGAGGAGGCTGACCCCCTACGAGCAGTACTTC.

The chain's CDR3 is CASSPDPGLAANTGELFF. CDR3 sequence (DNA): TGTGCCAGCAGCCCAGATCCCGGACTAGCTGCGAACACCGGGGAGCTGTTTTTT. The chain carries TRBV9 and TRBJ2-2, with TRBD2 identical over 8 bases. This CDR3 spans 18 amino acids. V gave up 4 bases and J gave up 0 bases; unmatched junction bases: 11. CDR1 and CDR2 (germline): SGDLS, YYNGEE.